These 14 T cell receptor beta chains came from one sample sequenced in a study of T cell changes during pregnancy in multiple sclerosis (dated by TCRdb to the late 2010s). The library relied on the immunoSEQ multiplex PCR assay. TCRdb obtained this table from immuneACCESS and retained in-frame rearrangements with V and J assigned. These tables miss some clones; where compared with another copy, unresolved V genes account for less than half of the shortfall, and the remainder is unexplained. The sample table contains roughly 29,000 clones; only one count was recorded for just over 90% of them. Of the sample, roughly 0.4% is held by the ten largest clones. Sequenced material: CD4+ T cells from peripheral blood mononuclear cells, taken after pregnancy. All receptors come from a female donor with multiple sclerosis, enrolled in a pregnancy study.

The chain recombines TRBV19 with TRBJ1-2; TRBD1 is a possible D gene (5 bases). Trimming took off 4 bases at V and 6 bases at J, with 18 bases between the two ends. CDR1 is LNHDA and CDR2 is SQIVND in the germline V gene (reference sequence). The CDR3 totals 15 residues. CDR3 coding DNA: TGTGCCAGTAGTACCTTGGGACTCCTTCGGGATGGCTACACCTTC. Translation: CASSTLGLLRDGYTF.

V gene TRBV15 combines with J gene TRBJ1-2; tentatively, D is TRBD1 (6 bases). Trimming took off 5 bases at V and 2 bases at J, with 9 bases between the two ends. This CDR3 spans 13 amino acids. Per germline, CDR1 LNHNV and CDR2 YYDKDF (reference sequence). The CDR3 DNA is TGTGCCACCAGCCCTGACAGGAACTATGGCTACACCTTC. Translation: CATSPDRNYGYTF.

J is TRBJ2-1 and V is TRBV11-2; D call uncertain. CDR1 is SGHAT and CDR2 is FQNNGV in the germline V gene. Deletions cut 2 bases from V and 5 bases from J, with 22 bases between. The CDR3 covers 18 residues. In nucleotides, the CDR3 is TGTGCCAGCAGCTTATTAAAATTCCGGCGGAGCATTGACAATGAGCAGTTCTTC. Residues: CASSLLKFRRSIDNEQFF.

The chain uses TRBV7-9 and TRBJ2-6, with a possible D match to TRBD1 (5 bases). The CDR3 runs 17 residues. Deletions cut 1 base from V and 1 base from J, with 11 bases between. The germline V gene encodes CDR1 SEHNR and CDR2 FQNEAQ (reference sequence). CDR3 sequence (DNA): TGTGCCAGCAGCTTAGTCAGGGTTGTTTCTGGGGCCAACGTCCTGACTTTC. Translation gives CASSLVRVVSGANVLTF.

This clone was seen a single time. The chain links TRBV4-1 to TRBJ2-4; D ambiguous. The CDR3 spans 16 residues. The germline V gene has CDR1 MGHRA and CDR2 YSYEKL. Trimming cost V 0 bases and J 9 bases, with 18 bases left between them. CDR3 sequence: CASSQEGEAFLSIQYF. DNA for the CDR3: TGCGCCAGCAGCCAAGAGGGCGAAGCATTCTTATCCATTCAGTACTTC.

The chain couples TRBV2 to TRBJ2-2; D is possibly TRBD1 (6 bases). The V end was cut by 5 bases, the J end by 4 bases, with 20 bases between. Germline V gene lookup returns CDR1 SNHLY and CDR2 FYNNEI. This CDR3 contains 17 residues. The CDR3 DNA follows: TGTGCCAGCAGTATCTTTGGGGGCGCCTTATCCACCGGGGAGCTGTTTTTT. This encodes CASSIFGGALSTGELFF. The entire variable domain, with the rest obtained from reference TRBV2 and TRBJ2-2, is as follows: EPEVTQTPSHQVTQMGQEVILRCVPISNHLYFYWYRQILGQKVEFLVSFYNNEISEKSEIFDDQFSVERPDGSNFTLKIRSTKLEDSAMYFCASSIFGGALSTGELFFGEGSRLTVL.

The chain has TRBV7-2 and TRBJ2-5, with D maybe TRBD1 (6 bases). Germline V gives CDR1 SGHTA, CDR2 FQGNSA. The CDR3 is 16 amino acids. Trimming took 5 bases from V and 3 from J, leaving 19 bases between them. As DNA, the CDR3 is TGTGCCAGCAGCGTCCGCCCGTCGGACAGAGAAGAGACCCAGTACTTC. Its protein is CASSVRPSDREETQYF.

The rearrangement joins TRBV2 to TRBJ1-2; D is perhaps TRBD1 (6 bases). Germline CDR1 reads SNHLY; CDR2 reads FYNNEI. V lost 4 bases to trimming and J lost 2 bases, with 11 bases between them. The CDR3 is 14 residues long. DNA for the CDR3: TGTGCCAGCAGTGGGGAACAGGGCAACTATGGCTACACCTTC. Translation gives CASSGEQGNYGYTF.

This chain links TRBV10-3 with TRBJ1-2; 8 nucleotides align to TRBD1. Losses at the gene ends were 0 bases for V and 4 bases for J; bases not matched to a gene: 19. This CDR3 contains 20 residues. Germline CDR1 ENHRY, CDR2 SYGVKD. The CDR3, as DNA: TGTGCCATCAGTGAGTCGGAGGACGGGACAGGTGGGCCCAGGGGCTATGGCTACACCTTC. Amino acid sequence: CAISESEDGTGGPRGYGYTF.

The chain carries TRBV6-1 and TRBJ2-7, with 9 bases lining up with TRBD1. This CDR3 comprises 12 residues. Unmatched junction bases numbered 4, after V lost 8 bases and J lost 5 bases. Per the germline V gene, CDR1 is MNHNS and CDR2 is SASEGT. CDR3 nucleotide sequence: TGTGCCAGCGGGACAGGGTTACACGAGCAGTACTTC. It translates to CASGTGLHEQYF.

The chain carries TRBV7-9 and TRBJ1-4, with 12 bases fitting TRBD1. The germline CDR1 and CDR2 sequences are SEHNR and FQNEAQ (reference sequence). V lost 5 bases and J lost 4; bases outside the gene matches: 5. The CDR3 has 16 residues. The DNA of the CDR3 is TGTGCCAGCAGCACGGGACAGGGGGCTGGTAATGAAAAACTGTTTTTT. The encoded protein is CASSTGQGAGNEKLFF.

A single count supports this clone. The V call is TRBV18, the J call TRBJ1-1, with D possibly matching TRBD1 (5 bases). The germline gives CDR1 KGHSH, CDR2 LQKENI. This CDR3 region has 15 residues. V was cut by 1 base and J by 2 bases, with 11 bases left in between. The CDR3 nucleotides are TGTGCCAGCTCACCACAGGGGCACTTCAACACTGAAGCTTTCTTT. As protein: CASSPQGHFNTEAFF.

The chain combines TRBV6-1 with TRBJ2-5; 14 bases fit TRBD2. The germline gives CDR1 MNHNS, CDR2 SASEGT. The CDR3 has 16 amino acids. With V trimmed by 4 bases and J by 6 bases, 7 bases remained unmatched. The CDR3 loop is CASSGGTSGSGKTQYF. DNA of the CDR3: TGTGCCAGCAGTGGAGGGACTAGCGGGAGTGGGAAGACCCAGTACTTC.

This clone was detected only once. The chain links TRBV25-1 to TRBJ1-4, with D possibly TRBD1 on 6 matching bases. In germline, CDR1 is MGHDK, CDR2 SYGVNS. V lost 6 bases, J lost 7 bases, and 18 bases lay in between. The CDR3 totals 15 residues. As DNA, the CDR3 is TGTGCCAGCAGGGGGGCAGCCACTTGGGGTGAAAAACTGTTTTTT. Translated: CASRGAATWGEKLFF.